The text below deals with one TCR beta chain. This specimen comes from a study of blood T cell repertoires in COVID-19. Germline V CDR1 and CDR2: MNHEY, SVGEGT. Trimming took 6 bases from V and 0 from J; bases not matched to a gene: 11. CDR3 size: 19 residues. Using immunoSEQ multiplex PCR, the repertoire was profiled, and TCRdb retains in-frame clones only, with some absent. Here the sample spans approximately 240,000 clones, nearly 85% being singletons. The sample was peripheral blood. The chain carries TRBV6-2 or TRBV6-3 and TRBJ2-6; 10 nucleotides align to TRBD1. The clonotype originates from a woman aged 25-40 years with COVID-19, enrolled during active disease. The CDR3 region is CASSSGPGTGDSGANVLTF. The CDR3 region has the DNA TGTGCCAGCAGCTCCGGGCCCGGGACAGGGGACTCTGGGGCCAACGTCCTGACTTTC.